The 24 T cell receptor beta chains in this list originate from one sample, sequenced in a study of cytomegalovirus exposure and HLA in healthy donors. The PCR made use of 60 Vbeta and 13 Jbeta primers. Libraries were prepared by immunoSEQ multiplex PCR; TCRdb keeps only in-frame clonotypes and omits some of them. The sample carries approximately 140,000 clones, around 78% recorded once. The material sequenced was PBMCs. The receptors here all came from a woman aged 18-30 years in good health and CMV-seronegative.

This rearrangement joins TRBV10-3 to TRBJ1-1; D gene unclear. The germline V and J ends were trimmed by 8 bases and 1 base, with 11 bases remaining between them. This CDR3 comprises 13 residues. CDR1 ENHRY and CDR2 SYGVKD come from the germline V gene. The CDR3 protein is CAIERLPNTEAFF. CDR3 DNA: TGTGCCATCGAGAGGCTCCCGAACACTGAAGCTTTCTTT.

This sequence joins TRBV18 and TRBJ1-5; tentatively, D is TRBD1 (5 bases). V lost 4 bases and J 6 bases, leaving 28 bases between the germline ends. Germline-derived CDR1 and CDR2 are KGHSH and LQKENI. CDR3 length: 19 residues. In DNA, the CDR3 is TGTGCCAGCTCACTTCCCGGCGGGACGGTGGTTTTGCTTCGTCAGCCCCAGCATTTT. Protein: CASSLPGGTVVLLRQPQHF.

This chain joins TRBV6-5 and TRBJ2-6; no reliable D call. From germline, CDR1 is MNHEY and CDR2 SVGAGI. V lost 4 bases and J 0 bases, leaving 10 bases between the germline ends. The CDR3 is 16 residues long. CDR3: CASSSFATSGANVLTF. The DNA of the CDR3 is TGTGCCAGCAGTTCCTTCGCTACCTCTGGGGCCAACGTCCTGACTTTC.

V and J are TRBV5-1 and TRBJ1-4, with unresolved D. V was clipped by 4 bases and J by 3 bases, with 16 bases between them. Per the germline V gene, CDR1 is SGHRS and CDR2 is YFSETQ. CDR3 length: 16 residues. The CDR3 region is CASSAQVTGSNEKLFF. CDR3 DNA: TGCGCCAGCAGCGCGCAGGTCACGGGGTCTAATGAAAAACTGTTTTTT.

V usage is TRBV29-1 and J usage is TRBJ2-6, with D uncertain. The V gene lost 4 bases and the J gene lost 2 bases, with 9 bases spanning the gap. This CDR3 contains 14 residues. CDR1 is SQVTM, CDR2 ANQGSEA, per germline. The CDR3 region has the DNA TGCAGCGTTGGAGTTGTTACTGGGGCCAACGTCCTGACTTTC. Its translation is CSVGVVTGANVLTF.

This sequence joins TRBV4-1 and TRBJ2-7; 9 bases are a match to TRBD1. Trimming took 4 bases from V and 4 from J; bases not matched to a gene: 8. The V gene's germline CDR1 is MGHRA and CDR2 YSYEKL. The CDR3 extends over 15 amino acids. CDR3 region: CASSLGTGWLYEQYF. CDR3 nucleotides: TGCGCCAGCAGCCTTGGGACAGGGTGGCTATACGAGCAGTACTTC.

V and J are TRBV4-1 and TRBJ1-4; D possibly corresponds to TRBD1 (5 bases). Germline V gene lookup returns CDR1 MGHRA and CDR2 YSYEKL. This CDR3 spans 15 amino acids. The V end was cut by 1 base, the J end by 8 bases, with 14 bases between. CDR3 amino acids: CASSQARWSGEKLFF. In nucleotides, the CDR3 is TGCGCCAGCAGCCAAGCGAGATGGTCAGGGGAAAAACTGTTTTTT.

This rearrangement joins TRBV7-9 to TRBJ2-7, with 9 bases lining up with TRBD2. Germline loops: CDR1 SEHNR, CDR2 FQNEAQ (reference sequence). This CDR3 has 15 amino acids. V shed 4 bases and J 3 bases; nucleotides not matched to a gene: 7. CDR3 residues: CASSSLAGANYEQYF. The CDR3 DNA follows: TGTGCCAGCAGCTCGTTAGCGGGAGCCAACTACGAGCAGTACTTC.

The V gene is TRBV10-3, the J gene TRBJ1-2; unclear D gene. V lost 3 bases to trimming and J lost 8 bases, with 10 bases between them. Germline V lookup: CDR1 ENHRY, CDR2 SYGVKD. This CDR3 comprises 12 residues. The CDR3 region has the DNA TGTGCCATCAGTGACGAGAGAAGAGGCTACACCTTC. Residues: CAISDERRGYTF.

The V gene is TRBV25-1, the J gene TRBJ1-1; D might be TRBD1 (6 bases). V was shortened by 4 bases and J by 3 bases, with 9 bases between the two germline ends. Germline V CDR1 and CDR2: MGHDK, SYGVNS. The CDR3 extends over 13 amino acids. The CDR3 nucleotides are TGTGCCAGCAGTGCAGAGGGGGACACTGAAGCTTTCTTT. Protein: CASSAEGDTEAFF.

The rearrangement uses TRBV7-2 and TRBJ2-3, with a tentative D call TRBD2 (5 bases). Germline V gene data show CDR1 as SGHTA and CDR2 as FQGNSA. The CDR3 contains 14 residues. The ends were cut back, 2 bases at V and 3 bases at J, with 9 bases in the middle. In nucleotides, the CDR3 is TGTGCCAGCAGCTTATCAGCGGAGACAGATACGCAGTATTTT. It specifies CASSLSAETDTQYF.

This sequence joins TRBV18 and TRBJ1-1; no firm D call. Trimming took off 3 bases at V and 0 bases at J, with 8 bases between the two ends. CDR1 and CDR2 (germline): KGHSH, LQKENI. There are 14 residues in the CDR3. The CDR3 DNA sequence: TGTGCCAGCTCACCCAGAGGAGTGAACACTGAAGCTTTCTTT. Translating it yields CASSPRGVNTEAFF. Supplemented by reference TRBV18 and TRBJ1-1, the full variable domain reads NAGVMQNPRHLVRRRGQEARLRCSPMKGHSHVYWYRQLPEEGLKFMVYLQKENIIDESGMPKERFSAEFPKEGPSILRIQQVVRGDSAAYFCASSPRGVNTEAFFGQGTRLTVV.

In this sample, this clone turned up a few times. This sequence joins TRBV5-1 and TRBJ2-3, with TRBD2 identical over 15 bases. V dropped 3 bases and J dropped 4; count of bases not matched to a gene: 6. Germline V gene data show CDR1 as SGHRS and CDR2 as YFSETQ. This CDR3 comprises 17 residues. CDR3 bases: TGCGCCAGCAGCTCGAGGACTAGCGGGAGGGGAGCAGATACGCAGTATTTT. Amino acid sequence: CASSSRTSGRGADTQYF.

The rearrangement links TRBV11-2 to TRBJ1-5, with D possibly matching TRBD1 (6 bases). The CDR3 sequence is 15 residues long. Germline V gene lookup returns CDR1 SGHAT and CDR2 FQNNGV. V was pared by 2 bases and J by 2 bases, with 10 bases between. The DNA of the CDR3 is TGTGCCAGCAGCTTAACGGACAGTGGCAATCAGCCCCAGCATTTT. Translated: CASSLTDSGNQPQHF.

The J gene is TRBJ2-5, the V gene TRBV25-1; 8 bases are a match to TRBD1. CDR1 and CDR2 (germline): MGHDK, SYGVNS. V trimming: 1 base; J trimming: 5 bases; junction bases outside the gene matches: 3. The CDR3 is 14 amino acids. The CDR3 protein is CASSEWTGLETQYF. The CDR3 DNA reads as TGTGCCAGCAGTGAATGGACAGGGTTGGAGACCCAGTACTTC.

V is TRBV10-1 and J is TRBJ2-1, with TRBD2 matching 9 bases. The CDR3 loop spans 15 amino acids. The trim removed 3 bases at V and 5 bases at J, leaving 5 bases unmatched. Germline loops: CDR1 WNHNN, CDR2 SYGVQD (reference sequence). The CDR3 loop reads CASSERLAANNEQFF. The CDR3 nucleotides read TGCGCCAGCAGTGAACGACTAGCGGCTAACAATGAGCAGTTCTTC.

This chain uses TRBV7-9 with TRBJ1-1; 8 bases map to TRBD1. With V trimmed by 3 bases and J by 8 bases, 5 bases remained unmatched. Germline V gene lookup returns CDR1 SEHNR and CDR2 FQNEAQ (reference sequence). This CDR3 is built from 13 residues. The CDR3 sequence: CASSFGQGGEAFF. CDR3 DNA: TGTGCCAGCAGCTTTGGACAGGGAGGGGAAGCTTTCTTT. The full variable domain, in which reference TRBV7-9 and TRBJ1-1 provide the parts outside the CDR3, is DTGVSQNPRHKITKRGQNVTFRCDPISEHNRLYWYRQTLGQGPEFLTYFQNEAQLEKSRLLSDRFSAERPKGSFSTLEIQRTEQGDSAMYLCASSFGQGGEAFFGQGTRLTVV.

The CDR3 protein is CASVLRTTSSYEQYF. CDR3 nucleotides: TGTGCCAGCGTCCTCAGGACTACCTCTTCCTACGAGCAGTACTTC. The chain joins TRBV6-1 to TRBJ2-7; possibly TRBD2 for D (6 bases). Looked up from germline, CDR1 is MNHNS and CDR2 is SASEGT. The CDR3 spans 15 residues. V dropped 8 bases and J dropped 1 base, with 18 bases sitting between them.

The chain couples TRBV11-2 to TRBJ2-3; D unclear. The germline CDR1 and CDR2 sequences are SGHAT and FQNNGV. V shed 1 base and J shed 2 bases, with 4 bases lying between them. The CDR3 sequence is 13 residues long. The CDR3 region is CASSLGLTDTQYF. The CDR3 region has the DNA TGTGCCAGCAGCTTAGGGCTCACAGATACGCAGTATTTT.

This clone was observed a few times. The CDR3 bases are TGCAGCGTCTTTGGGACAGGGAACAAAGGCTACACCTTC. Its protein is CSVFGTGNKGYTF. V usage is TRBV29-1 and J usage is TRBJ1-2, with TRBD1 identical over 9 bases. There are 13 residues in the CDR3. With V trimmed by 6 bases and J by 8 bases, 10 bases remained unmatched. From germline, CDR1 is SQVTM and CDR2 ANQGSEA.

V gene TRBV19 combines with J gene TRBJ2-5, with 7 bases fitting TRBD2. CDR1 and CDR2 (germline): LNHDA, SQIVND (reference sequence). CDR3 length equals 14 residues. V shed 0 bases, J shed 5 bases, and the junction held 3 bases outside the gene matches. In DNA form, the CDR3 reads TGTGCCAGTAGTATAGATCTGGGGGGGGAGACCCAGTACTTC. It specifies CASSIDLGGETQYF.

J is TRBJ2-3 and V is TRBV5-1, with D perhaps matching TRBD1 (6 bases). The germline V gene has CDR1 SGHRS and CDR2 YFSETQ. This CDR3 has 13 residues. The V gene lost 8 bases and the J gene lost 0 bases, with 10 bases spanning the gap. CDR3 sequence reads: CASGGSSTDTQYF. CDR3 nucleotides: TGCGCCAGTGGGGGCAGTAGCACAGATACGCAGTATTTT.

The J gene is TRBJ2-5, the V gene TRBV7-8; D not certain. The V and J ends lost 5 bases and 3 bases respectively, with 10 bases between them. The CDR3 is made up of 13 amino acids. Germline lookup yields CDR1 SGHVS and CDR2 FQNEAQ. The CDR3 protein is CASSPELKETQYF. CDR3 coding DNA: TGTGCCAGCAGCCCCGAGCTAAAAGAGACCCAGTACTTC.

V and J are TRBV5-4 and TRBJ2-3; TRBD2 aligns across 8 bases. Germline assignment: CDR1 SGHNT and CDR2 YYREEE (reference sequence). The CDR3 runs 16 residues. With 4 bases clipped from V and 2 bases from J, the junction kept 9 bases outside the gene matches. CDR3 bases: TGTGCCAGCAGCCTGGGACGAGCGGGAGTCACAGATACGCAGTATTTT. This gives the protein CASSLGRAGVTDTQYF.